The T cell receptor (beta chain) described here comes from a study of CD8+CD57+ T cells in acquired aplastic anemia. Study overall: Sorted CD4+ and CD8+ cells gave an average of approximately 3 ug of DNA. Some 9.9 million reads, on average, were obtained for CD4+ cells from healthy donors.

At least ten counts were recorded for this clonotype. The antigen is unknown. The template for TCR beta VDJ and CDR3 sequence profiling was genomic DNA. TCRdb re-analysed the reads in MiXCR, keeping a single row per CDR3 protein. The data contain approximately 98,000 distinct CDR3 sequences, 40% to 65% of them singletons. V lost 2 bases and J lost 4, with 6 bases in between. Germline CDR1 MNHEY, CDR2 SVGAGI. This CDR3 contains 12 residues. Study observations and caveats: In common between the patients and the controls were around 29 CD8+ CDR3 sequences. Patients and controls had CD8+ Simpson's diversity values that were not significantly distinct.

This TCR was recovered from a human donor in good health, serving as a control. The sample comprised sorted CD4+, CD8+, or CD8+CD57+ T cells (not recorded which) from PBMCs. V usage is TRBV6-5 and J usage is TRBJ2-7; no reliable D call. CDR3 in DNA: TGTGCCAGCAGTTACCGAGGTTACGAGCAGTACTTC. Translation: CASSYRGYEQYF.